The T cell receptor (beta chain) under discussion was sequenced for a study of blood T cell repertoires in COVID-19. Study in general: PBMCs, B-cell-depleted T cells, or T cells were the source of the cDNA or gDNA that made up the material.

This clone was seen once. The age range of participants was about 18 to 90 years, with residence in under 25 US areas. Within 2 weeks before study entry, exposed participants met a COVID-19 case. Per the study methods: Estimation of nucleated cell counts relied on the amplification of reference gene primers. The protocol was immunoSEQ multiplex PCR, while the TCRdb copy is restricted to in-frame clones and leaves out a portion. D and trimming were read from the DNA, whereas the V and J calls and clone size are those reported in that table. The sample holds 350,000 to 450,000 clones, about 88% seen once. Per the germline V gene, CDR1 is SGHDT and CDR2 is YYEEEE. With 4 bases removed from V and 1 base from J, the gap between germline ends came to 5 bases. The CDR3 contains 12 residues.

V gene TRBV5-6 combines with J gene TRBJ1-2; D gene uncertain. This sequence originates from a woman aged 18-30 years who had been exposed to COVID-19. Sequenced material: PBMCs or T cells enriched from blood (not recorded which). The CDR3 region has the DNA TGTGCCAGCAGCCCGGGTAACTATGGCTACACCTTC. Amino acid sequence: CASSPGNYGYTF.